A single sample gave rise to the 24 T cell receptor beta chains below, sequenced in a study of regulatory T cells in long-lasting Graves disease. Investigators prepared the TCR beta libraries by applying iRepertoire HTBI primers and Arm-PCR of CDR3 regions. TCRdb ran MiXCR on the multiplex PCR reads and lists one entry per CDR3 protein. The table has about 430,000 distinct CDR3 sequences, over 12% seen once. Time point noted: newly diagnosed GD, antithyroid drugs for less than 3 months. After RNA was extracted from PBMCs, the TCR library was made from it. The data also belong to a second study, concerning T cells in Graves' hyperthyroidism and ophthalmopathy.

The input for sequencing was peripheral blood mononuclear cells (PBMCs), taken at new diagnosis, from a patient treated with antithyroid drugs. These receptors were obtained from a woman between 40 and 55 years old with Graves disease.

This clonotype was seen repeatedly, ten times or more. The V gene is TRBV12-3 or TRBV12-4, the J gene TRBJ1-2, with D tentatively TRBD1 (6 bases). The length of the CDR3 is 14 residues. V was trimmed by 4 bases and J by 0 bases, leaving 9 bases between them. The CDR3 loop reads CASSSRQANYGYTF. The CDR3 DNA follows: TGTGCCAGCAGTTCCCGACAGGCTAACTATGGCTACACCTTC.

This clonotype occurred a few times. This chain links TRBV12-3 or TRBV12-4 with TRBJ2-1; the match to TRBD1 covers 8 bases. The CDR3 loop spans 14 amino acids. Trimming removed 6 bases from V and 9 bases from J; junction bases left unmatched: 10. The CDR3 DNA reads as TGTGCCAGCAGATCCGGGACAGGTAGCGGTGAGCAGTTCTTC. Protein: CASRSGTGSGEQFF.

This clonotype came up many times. CDR3 amino acids: CSVQGGGNTGELFF. The CDR3 nucleotides read TGCAGCGTACAGGGAGGGGGGAACACCGGGGAGCTGTTTTTT. The rearrangement links TRBV29-1 to TRBJ2-2; possible D gene TRBD2, 7 bases. There are 14 residues in the CDR3. Trimming removed 6 bases from V and 1 base from J, with 12 bases in between. The germline V gene encodes CDR1 SQVTM and CDR2 ANQGSEA.

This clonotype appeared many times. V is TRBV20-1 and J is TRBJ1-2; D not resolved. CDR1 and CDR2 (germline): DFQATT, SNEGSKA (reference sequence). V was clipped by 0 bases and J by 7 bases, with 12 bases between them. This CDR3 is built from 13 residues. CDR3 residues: CSARDEGGGGYTF. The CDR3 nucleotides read TGCAGTGCTAGAGATGAGGGTGGAGGTGGCTACACCTTC.

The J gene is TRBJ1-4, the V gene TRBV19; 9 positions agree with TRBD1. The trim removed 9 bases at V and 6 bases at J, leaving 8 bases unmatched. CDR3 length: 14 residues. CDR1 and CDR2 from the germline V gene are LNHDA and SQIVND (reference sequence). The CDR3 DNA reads TGTGCCAGCGCGGGACAGGGTTATCATGAAAAACTGTTTTTT. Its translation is CASAGQGYHEKLFF.

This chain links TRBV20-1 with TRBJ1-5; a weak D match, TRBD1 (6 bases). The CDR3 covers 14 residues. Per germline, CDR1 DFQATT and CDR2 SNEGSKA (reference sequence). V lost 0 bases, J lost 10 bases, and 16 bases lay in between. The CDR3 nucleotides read TGCAGTGCTAGAGATGGGGGCCCACGGGATCCCCAGCATTTT. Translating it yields CSARDGGPRDPQHF.

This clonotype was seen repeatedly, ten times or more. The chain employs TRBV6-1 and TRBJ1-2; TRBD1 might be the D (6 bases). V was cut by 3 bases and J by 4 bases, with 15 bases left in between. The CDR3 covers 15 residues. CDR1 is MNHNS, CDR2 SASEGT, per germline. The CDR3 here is CASSDGGGLAYGYTF. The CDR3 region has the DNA TGTGCCAGCAGTGACGGAGGGGGGCTGGCCTATGGCTACACCTTC.

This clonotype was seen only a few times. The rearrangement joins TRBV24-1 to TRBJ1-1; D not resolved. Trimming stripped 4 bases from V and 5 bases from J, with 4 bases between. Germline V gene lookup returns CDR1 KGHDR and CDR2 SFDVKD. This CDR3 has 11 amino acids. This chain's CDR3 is CATSEGTEAFF. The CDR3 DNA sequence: TGTGCCACCAGTGAGGGTACTGAAGCTTTCTTT.

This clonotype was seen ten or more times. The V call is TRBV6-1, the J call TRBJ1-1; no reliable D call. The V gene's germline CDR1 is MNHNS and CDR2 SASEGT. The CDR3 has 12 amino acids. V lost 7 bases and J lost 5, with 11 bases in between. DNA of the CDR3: TGTGCCAGCACCCCGTTGGGAACTGAAGCTTTCTTT. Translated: CASTPLGTEAFF.

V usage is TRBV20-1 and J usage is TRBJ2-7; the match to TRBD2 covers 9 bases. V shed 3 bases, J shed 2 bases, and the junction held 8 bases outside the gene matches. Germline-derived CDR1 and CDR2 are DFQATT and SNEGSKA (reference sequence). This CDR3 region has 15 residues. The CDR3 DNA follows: TGCAGTGCTAGTGACGGCGGGAGGGCAGCCTACGAGCAGTACTTC. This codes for CSASDGGRAAYEQYF.

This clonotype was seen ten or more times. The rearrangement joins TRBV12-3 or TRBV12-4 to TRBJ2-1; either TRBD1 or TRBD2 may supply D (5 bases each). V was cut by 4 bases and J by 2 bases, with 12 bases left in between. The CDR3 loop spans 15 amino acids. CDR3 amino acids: CASSSLGAAYNEQFF. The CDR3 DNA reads TGTGCCAGCAGTTCCCTCGGGGCGGCCTACAATGAGCAGTTCTTC.

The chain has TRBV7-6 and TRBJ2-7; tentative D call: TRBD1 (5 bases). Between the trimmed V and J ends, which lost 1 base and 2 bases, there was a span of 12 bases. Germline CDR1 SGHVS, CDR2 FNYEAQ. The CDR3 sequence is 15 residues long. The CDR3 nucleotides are TGTGCCAGCAGCTTAGGTCCAGGGTCCCCCTACGAGCAGTACTTC. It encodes CASSLGPGSPYEQYF. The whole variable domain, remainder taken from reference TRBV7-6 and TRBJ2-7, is GAGVSQSPRYKVTKRGQDVALRCDPISGHVSLYWYRQALGQGPEFLTYFNYEAQQDKSGLPNDRFSAERPEGSISTLTIQRTEQRDSAMYRCASSLGPGSPYEQYFGPGTRLTVT.

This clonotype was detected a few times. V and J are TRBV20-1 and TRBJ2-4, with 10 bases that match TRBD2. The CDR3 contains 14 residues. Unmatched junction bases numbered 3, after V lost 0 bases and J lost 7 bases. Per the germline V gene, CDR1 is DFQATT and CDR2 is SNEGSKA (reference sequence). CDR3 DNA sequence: TGCAGTGCTAGAGAGAGCGGGAGGGCCAACATTCAGTACTTC. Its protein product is CSARESGRANIQYF.

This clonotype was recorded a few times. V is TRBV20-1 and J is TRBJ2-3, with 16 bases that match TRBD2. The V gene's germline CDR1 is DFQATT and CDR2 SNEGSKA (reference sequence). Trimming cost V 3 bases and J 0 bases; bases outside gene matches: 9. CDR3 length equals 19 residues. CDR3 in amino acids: CSARPLGLAGGASTDTQYF. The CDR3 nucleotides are TGCAGTGCTAGGCCCCTGGGACTAGCGGGAGGGGCTAGCACAGATACGCAGTATTTT.

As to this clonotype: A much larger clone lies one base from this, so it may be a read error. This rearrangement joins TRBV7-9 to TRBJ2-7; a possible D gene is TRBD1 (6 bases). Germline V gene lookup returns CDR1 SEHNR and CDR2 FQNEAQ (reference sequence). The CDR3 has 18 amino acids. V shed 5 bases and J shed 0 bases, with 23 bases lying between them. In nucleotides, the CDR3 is TGTGCCAGCAGCCCGCTTTATCCAGGGGCTTCGCCCTCCTACGAGCAGTACTTC. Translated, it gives CASSPLYPGASPSYEQYF.

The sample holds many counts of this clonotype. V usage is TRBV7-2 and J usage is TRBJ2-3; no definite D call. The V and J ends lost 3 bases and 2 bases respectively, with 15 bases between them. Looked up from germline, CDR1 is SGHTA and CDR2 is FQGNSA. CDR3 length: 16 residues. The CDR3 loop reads CASSLGGLIHTDTQYF. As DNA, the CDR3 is TGTGCCAGCAGCTTGGGTGGTCTAATCCACACAGATACGCAGTATTTT.

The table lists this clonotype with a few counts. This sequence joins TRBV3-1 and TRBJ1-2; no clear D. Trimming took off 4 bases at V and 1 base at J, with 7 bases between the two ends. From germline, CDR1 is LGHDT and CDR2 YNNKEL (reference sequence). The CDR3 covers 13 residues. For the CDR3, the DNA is TGTGCCAGCAGCCGAGAAGTTAACTATGGCTACACCTTC. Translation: CASSREVNYGYTF.

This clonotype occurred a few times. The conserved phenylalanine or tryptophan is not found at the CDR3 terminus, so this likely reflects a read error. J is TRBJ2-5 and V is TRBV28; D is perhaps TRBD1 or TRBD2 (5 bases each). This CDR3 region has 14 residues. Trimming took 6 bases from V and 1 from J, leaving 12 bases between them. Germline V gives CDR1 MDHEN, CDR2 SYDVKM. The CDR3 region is CASSLGAFQETQYL. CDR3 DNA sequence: TGTGCCAGCAGCCTCGGGGCCTTCCAAGAGACCCAGTACCTC.

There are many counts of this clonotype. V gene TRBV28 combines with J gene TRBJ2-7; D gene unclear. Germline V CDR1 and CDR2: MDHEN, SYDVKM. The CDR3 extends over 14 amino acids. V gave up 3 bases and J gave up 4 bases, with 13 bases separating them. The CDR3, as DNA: TGTGCCAGCAGTTTGGGCGAAGACGAATACGAGCAGTACTTC. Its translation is CASSLGEDEYEQYF.

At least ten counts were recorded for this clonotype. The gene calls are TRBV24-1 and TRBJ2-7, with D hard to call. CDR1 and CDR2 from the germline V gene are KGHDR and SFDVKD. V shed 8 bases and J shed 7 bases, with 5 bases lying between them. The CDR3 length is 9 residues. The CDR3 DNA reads TGTGCCACCATTAGGGAGCAGTACTTC. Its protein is CATIREQYF.

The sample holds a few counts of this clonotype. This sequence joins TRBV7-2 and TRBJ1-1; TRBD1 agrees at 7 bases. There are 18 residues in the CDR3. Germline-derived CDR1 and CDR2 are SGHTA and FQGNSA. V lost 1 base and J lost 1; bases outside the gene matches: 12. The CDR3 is CASSLGYRGYEGNTEAFF. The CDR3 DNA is TGTGCCAGCAGCTTAGGGTACAGGGGTTATGAGGGGAACACTGAAGCTTTCTTT.

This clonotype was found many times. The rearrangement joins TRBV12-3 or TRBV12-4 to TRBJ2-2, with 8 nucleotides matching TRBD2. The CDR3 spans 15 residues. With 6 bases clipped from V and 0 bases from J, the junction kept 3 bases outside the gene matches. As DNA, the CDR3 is TGTGCCAGCAGCCTTAGCGGGACGAACACCGGGGAGCTGTTTTTT. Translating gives CASSLSGTNTGELFF.

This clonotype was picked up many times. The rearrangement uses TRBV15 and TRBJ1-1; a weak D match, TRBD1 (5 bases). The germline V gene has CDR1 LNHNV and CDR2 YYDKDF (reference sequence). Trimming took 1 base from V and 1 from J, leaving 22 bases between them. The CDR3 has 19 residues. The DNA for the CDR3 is TGTGCCACCAGCAGAGTCGGTGTACCGGACATGGGACCGAACACTGAAGCTTTCTTT. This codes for CATSRVGVPDMGPNTEAFF.

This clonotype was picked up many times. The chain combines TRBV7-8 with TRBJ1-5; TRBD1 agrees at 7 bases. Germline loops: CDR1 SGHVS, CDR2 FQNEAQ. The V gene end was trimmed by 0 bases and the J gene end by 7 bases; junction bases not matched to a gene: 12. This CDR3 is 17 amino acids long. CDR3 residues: CASSLALIGQVWQPQHF. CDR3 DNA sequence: TGTGCCAGCAGCTTAGCGCTTATAGGACAGGTCTGGCAGCCCCAGCATTTT.